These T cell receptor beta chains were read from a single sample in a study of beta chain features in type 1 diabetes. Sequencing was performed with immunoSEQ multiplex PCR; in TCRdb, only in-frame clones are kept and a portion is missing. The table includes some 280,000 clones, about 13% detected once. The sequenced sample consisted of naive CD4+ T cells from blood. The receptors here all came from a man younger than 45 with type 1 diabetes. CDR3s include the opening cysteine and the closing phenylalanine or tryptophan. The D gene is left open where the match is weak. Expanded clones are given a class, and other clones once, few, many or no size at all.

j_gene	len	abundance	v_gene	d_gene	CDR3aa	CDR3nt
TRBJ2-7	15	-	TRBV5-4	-	CASSRRSAATYEQYF	TGTGCCAGCAGCCGAAGGTCGGCGGCCACCTACGAGCAGTACTTC
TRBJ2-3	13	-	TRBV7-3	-	CASSPRNGDTQYF	TGTGCCAGCAGCCCGAGGAACGGTGATACGCAGTATTTT
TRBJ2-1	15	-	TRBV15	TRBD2	CATRAVGLAPNEQFF	TGTGCCACCAGGGCTGTGGGACTAGCCCCCAATGAGCAGTTCTTC
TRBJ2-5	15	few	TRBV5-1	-	CASSPSVSGQETQYF	TGCGCCAGCAGCCCATCGGTTTCTGGGCAGGAGACCCAGTACTTC
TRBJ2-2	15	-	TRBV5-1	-	CASSFGNNVAGELFF	TGCGCCAGCAGCTTCGGGAACAATGTCGCCGGGGAGCTGTTTTTT
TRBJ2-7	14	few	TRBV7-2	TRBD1	CASSFGQGGYEQYF	TGTGCCAGCAGTTTTGGACAGGGAGGCTACGAGCAGTACTTC
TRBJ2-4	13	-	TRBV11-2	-	CASSLGHVNIQYF	TGTGCCAGCAGCTTAGGGCACGTAAACATTCAGTACTTC
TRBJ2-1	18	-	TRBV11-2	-	CASSSLIGGWRSYNEQFF	TGTGCCAGCAGCTCGCTGATTGGAGGGTGGAGGTCCTACAATGAGCAGTTCTTC
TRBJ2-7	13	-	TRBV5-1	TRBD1	CASSSGQNYEQYF	TGCGCCAGCAGCTCGGGACAGAATTACGAGCAGTACTTC
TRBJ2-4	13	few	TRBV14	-	CASSQLRKNIQYF	TGTGCCAGCAGCCAACTGCGGAAAAACATTCAGTACTTC
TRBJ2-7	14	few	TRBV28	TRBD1	CASTPGQGTYEQYF	TGTGCCAGCACCCCGGGACAGGGGACCTACGAGCAGTACTTC
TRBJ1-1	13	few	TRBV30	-	CAWSMRANTEAFF	TGTGCCTGGAGTATGAGGGCGAACACTGAAGCTTTCTTT
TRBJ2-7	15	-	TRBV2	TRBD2	CASSEGLAGIYEQYF	TGTGCCAGCAGTGAAGGGCTAGCGGGTATCTACGAGCAGTACTTC
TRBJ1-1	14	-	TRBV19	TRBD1	CASSTWDRGSEAFF	TGTGCCAGTAGTACTTGGGACAGGGGATCTGAAGCTTTCTTT
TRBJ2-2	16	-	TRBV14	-	CASSQFTGDSTGELFF	TGTGCCAGCAGCCAATTTACAGGGGACTCCACCGGGGAGCTGTTTTTT
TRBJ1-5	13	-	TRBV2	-	CVSKGEGSQPQHF	TGTGTAAGCAAAGGGGAGGGTTCGCAGCCCCAGCATTTT
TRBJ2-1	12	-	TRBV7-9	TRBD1	CASSQTGDEQFF	TGTGCCAGCAGCCAGACAGGGGATGAGCAGTTCTTC
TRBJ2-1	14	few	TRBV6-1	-	CASSVRGSYNEQFF	TGTGCCAGCAGTGTTAGGGGGTCCTACAATGAGCAGTTCTTC
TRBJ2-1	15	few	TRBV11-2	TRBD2	CASSFLLADYNEQFF	TGTGCCAGCAGCTTCCTACTAGCGGACTACAATGAGCAGTTCTTC
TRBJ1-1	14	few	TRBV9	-	CASSVSEGNTEAFF	TGTGCCAGCAGCGTGTCGGAGGGAAACACTGAAGCTTTCTTT
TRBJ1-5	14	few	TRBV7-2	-	CASSLMAGDQPQHF	TGTGCCAGCAGCTTAATGGCAGGGGACCAGCCCCAGCATTTT
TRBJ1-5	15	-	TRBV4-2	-	CASSRSGESNQPQHF	TGTGCCAGCAGCCGAAGCGGGGAGAGCAATCAGCCCCAGCATTTT
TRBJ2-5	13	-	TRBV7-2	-	CASSLQGRETQYF	TGTGCCAGCAGCCTACAGGGACGCGAGACCCAGTACTTC
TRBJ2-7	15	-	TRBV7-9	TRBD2	CASSSTATSDYEQYF	TGTGCCAGCAGCTCTACCGCGACTAGCGACTACGAGCAGTACTTC
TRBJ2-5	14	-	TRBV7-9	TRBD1	CASSFGTGEETQYF	TGTGCCAGCAGCTTCGGGACAGGGGAAGAGACCCAGTACTTC
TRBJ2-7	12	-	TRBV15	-	CATSRDRGEQYF	TGTGCCACCAGCAGAGATCGAGGCGAGCAGTACTTC
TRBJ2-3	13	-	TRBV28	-	CASRMSSTDTQYF	TGTGCCAGCAGAATGAGTAGCACAGATACGCAGTATTTT
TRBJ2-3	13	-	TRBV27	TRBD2	CASRAGGTDTQYF	TGTGCCAGCAGAGCGGGGGGCACAGATACGCAGTATTTT
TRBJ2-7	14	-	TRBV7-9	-	CAIGDSFFTYEQYF	TGTGCCATAGGGGATAGCTTCTTCACCTACGAGCAGTACTTC
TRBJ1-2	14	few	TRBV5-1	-	CASSLADSNYGYTF	TGCGCCAGCAGCTTGGCCGACAGTAACTATGGCTACACCTTC
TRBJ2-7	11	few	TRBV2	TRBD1	CATTGYNEQYF	TGTGCCACGACAGGGTATAACGAGCAGTACTTC
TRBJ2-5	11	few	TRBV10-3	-	CAIKAEETQYF	TGTGCCATCAAGGCGGAAGAGACCCAGTACTTC
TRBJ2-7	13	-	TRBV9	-	CASSPVRAYEQYF	TGTGCCAGCAGCCCGGTCCGGGCCTACGAGCAGTACTTC
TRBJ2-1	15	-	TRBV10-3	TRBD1	CAISELDRVGNEQFF	TGTGCCATCAGTGAGCTGGACAGGGTGGGCAATGAGCAGTTCTTC
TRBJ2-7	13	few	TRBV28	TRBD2	CASSSGSSYEQYF	TGTGCCAGTTCCAGCGGGAGCTCCTACGAGCAGTACTTC
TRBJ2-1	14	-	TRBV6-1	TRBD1	CASSPGTGGASEFF	TGTGCCAGCAGTCCCGGGACAGGAGGGGCTAGCGAGTTCTTC